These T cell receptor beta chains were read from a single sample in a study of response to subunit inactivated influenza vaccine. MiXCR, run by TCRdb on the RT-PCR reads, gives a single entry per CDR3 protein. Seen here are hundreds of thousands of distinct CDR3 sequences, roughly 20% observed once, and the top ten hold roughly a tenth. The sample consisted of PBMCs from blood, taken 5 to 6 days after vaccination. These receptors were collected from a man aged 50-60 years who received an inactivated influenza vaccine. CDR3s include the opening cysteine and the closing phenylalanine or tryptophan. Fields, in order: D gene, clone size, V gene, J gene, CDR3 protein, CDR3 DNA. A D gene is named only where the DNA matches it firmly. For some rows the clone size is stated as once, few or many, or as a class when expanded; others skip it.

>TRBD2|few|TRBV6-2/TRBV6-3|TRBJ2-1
CASSYYSGTRSNEQFF
TGTGCCAGCAGTTACTATTCCGGGACTAGGTCCAATGAGCAGTTCTTC
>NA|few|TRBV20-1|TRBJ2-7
CSARVSTPPYEQYF
TGCAGTGCTAGAGTATCGACTCCCCCTTACGAGCAGTACTTC
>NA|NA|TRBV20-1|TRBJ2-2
CSARVRGSAGELFF
TGCAGTGCTAGGGTCAGAGGATCCGCCGGGGAGCTGTTTTTT
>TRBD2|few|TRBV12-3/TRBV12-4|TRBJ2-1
CASSFSAGVEYNEQFF
TGTGCCAGCAGTTTTTCGGCGGGAGTGGAGTACAATGAGCAGTTCTTC
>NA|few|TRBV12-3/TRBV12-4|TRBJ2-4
CASSLLGRQAKNIQYF
TGTGCCAGCAGCTTATTGGGGCGCCAGGCCAAAAACATTCAGTACTTC
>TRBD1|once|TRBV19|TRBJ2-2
CASSSGQGWVGELFF
TGTGCCAGTAGTTCTGGACAGGGATGGGTCGGGGAGCTGTTTTTT
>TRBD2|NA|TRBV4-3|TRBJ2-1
CASSQDWAGGHNEQFF
TGCGCCAGCAGCCAAGATTGGGCGGGAGGCCACAATGAGCAGTTCTTC
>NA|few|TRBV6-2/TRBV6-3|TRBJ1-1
CASSYGLGMNTEAFF
TGTGCCAGCAGTTACGGACTCGGCATGAACACTGAAGCTTTCTTT
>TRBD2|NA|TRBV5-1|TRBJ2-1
CASSARGVSYNEQFF
TGCGCCAGCAGTGCCCGGGGGGTCTCCTACAATGAGCAGTTCTTC
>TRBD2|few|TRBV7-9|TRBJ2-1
CASRLPSGRGNEQFF
TGTGCCAGCAGACTCCCTAGCGGGAGAGGCAATGAGCAGTTCTTC